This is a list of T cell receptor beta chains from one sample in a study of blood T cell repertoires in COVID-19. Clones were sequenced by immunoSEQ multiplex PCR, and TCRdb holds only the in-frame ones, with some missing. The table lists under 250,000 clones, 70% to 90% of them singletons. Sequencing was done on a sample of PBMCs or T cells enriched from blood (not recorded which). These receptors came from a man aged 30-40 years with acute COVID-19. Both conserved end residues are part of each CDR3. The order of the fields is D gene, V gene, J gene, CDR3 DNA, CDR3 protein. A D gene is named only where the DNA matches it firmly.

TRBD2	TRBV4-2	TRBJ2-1	TGTGCCAGCAGCCAAGATAGCGGGGGGGCCTACAATGAGCAGTTCTTC	CASSQDSGGAYNEQFF
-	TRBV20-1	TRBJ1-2	TGCAGTGCTAGTGGGCATCTTCCTAACTATGGCTACACCTTC	CSASGHLPNYGYTF
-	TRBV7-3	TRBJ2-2	TGTGCCAGCAGCTCCGGGTGGAACACCGGGGAGCTGTTTTTT	CASSSGWNTGELFF
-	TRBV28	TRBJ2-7	TGTGCCAGCACTCACCTGCGGGGCGAGCAGTACTTC	CASTHLRGEQYF
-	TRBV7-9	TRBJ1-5	TGTGCCAGCAGCCCATTATCAGGGGCCCAGCATTTT	CASSPLSGAQHF
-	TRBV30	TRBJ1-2	TGTGCCTGGAGTCGGAGGGAGAAGAATGGCTACACCTTC	CAWSRREKNGYTF
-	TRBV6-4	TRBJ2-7	TGTGCCAGCAGTGACTCTGGGCGCGATCACAATTGCGAGCAGTACTTC	CASSDSGRDHNCEQYF
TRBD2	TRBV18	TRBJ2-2	TGTGCCAGCTCACGTAGCGGGCCACAACGTGGCACCGGGGAGCTGTTTTTT	CASSRSGPQRGTGELFF
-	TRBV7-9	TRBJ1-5	TGTGCCAGCAGCCCCACTGAAAGCAATCAGCCCCAGCATTTT	CASSPTESNQPQHF
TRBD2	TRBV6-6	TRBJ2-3	TGTGCCAGCAGTCGGACTAGCGGGGGCTTCACGGGGACAGATACGCAGTATTTT	CASSRTSGGFTGTDTQYF
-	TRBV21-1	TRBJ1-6	TGTGCCAGCAGGGAATTACAGGGGGGAGCGAGGTCCTATAATTCACCCCTCCACTTT	CASRELQGGARSYNSPLHF
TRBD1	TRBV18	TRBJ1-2	TGTGCCAGCTCCCCCCCAGGGGGTGACTATGGCTACACCTTC	CASSPPGGDYGYTF
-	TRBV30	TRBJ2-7	TGTGCCTGGAGTGATACCTACGAGCAGTACTTC	CAWSDTYEQYF
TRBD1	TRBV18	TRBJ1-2	TGTGCCAGTCGGGGGACAGGGGTCGACTATGGCTACACCTTC	CASRGTGVDYGYTF